These T cell receptor beta chains were read from a single sample in a study of cytomegalovirus exposure and HLA in healthy donors. Sequencing used immunoSEQ multiplex PCR; TCRdb keeps in-frame clones, though not all of them. This sample has about 110,000 clones, with around 86% found just once. Sequencing was performed on PBMCs. The receptor set was obtained from a woman aged 30 to 39 in good health and CMV-seronegative. Each CDR3 is given with its conserved first and last residue. Fields, in order: V gene, D gene, J gene, clone size, CDR3 protein, CDR3 DNA. D genes are given only for firm matches. Part of the rows lack a size; the others show once, few, many or a class for expanded clones.

V: TRBV6-4
D: TRBD2
J: TRBJ2-3
size: -
CDR3: CASSQTSGRGDTQYF
DNA: TGTGCCAGCAGTCAGACTAGCGGGAGAGGAGATACGCAGTATTTT

V: TRBV6-1
D: -
J: TRBJ2-1
size: -
CDR3: CASSEWGAGGRRIF
DNA: TGTGCCAGCAGTGAATGGGGAGCTGGCGGGCGCCGAATCTTC

V: TRBV15
D: TRBD2
J: TRBJ2-1
size: -
CDR3: CATSGRGLGLAGDKGSYNEQFF
DNA: TGTGCCACCAGCGGAAGGGGCCTGGGACTAGCGGGAGATAAAGGCTCCTACAATGAGCAGTTCTTC

V: TRBV5-1
D: TRBD2
J: TRBJ2-2
size: -
CDR3: CASSLGLAGNFGELFF
DNA: TGCGCCAGCAGCCTGGGACTAGCGGGAAATTTTGGGGAGCTGTTTTTT

V: TRBV6-5
D: -
J: TRBJ2-7
size: -
CDR3: CASSYTTGEQYF
DNA: TGTGCCAGCAGTTACACTACGGGGGAGCAGTACTTC

V: TRBV19
D: TRBD2
J: TRBJ2-1
size: once
CDR3: CATLAGEPYNEQFF
DNA: TGTGCCACTCTAGCGGGAGAACCTTACAATGAGCAGTTCTTC

V: TRBV4-3
D: -
J: TRBJ1-3
size: once
CDR3: CASSQDSSGNGNTIYF
DNA: TGCGCCAGCAGCCAAGATTCGTCGGGGAATGGAAACACCATATATTTT

V: TRBV9
D: TRBD2
J: TRBJ2-3
size: once
CDR3: CASSVVGTSGSADTQYF
DNA: TGTGCCAGCAGCGTAGTAGGGACTAGCGGGAGCGCAGATACGCAGTATTTT

V: TRBV5-6
D: TRBD2
J: TRBJ2-5
size: few
CDR3: CASSLGSGSPGETQYF
DNA: TGTGCCAGCAGCTTGGGTAGCGGGAGTCCGGGGGAGACCCAGTACTTC

V: TRBV4-1
D: -
J: TRBJ2-1
size: -
CDR3: CASSQDWAGGDNEQFF
DNA: TGCGCCAGCAGCCAAGATTGGGCCGGGGGAGACAATGAGCAGTTCTTC

V: TRBV7-9
D: TRBD2
J: TRBJ2-5
size: -
CDR3: CASSLGGRATGETQYF
DNA: TGTGCCAGCAGCTTAGGCGGGAGGGCCACTGGGGAGACCCAGTACTTC

V: TRBV5-5
D: -
J: TRBJ1-4
size: -
CDR3: CASSPGRTKEKLFF
DNA: TGTGCCAGCAGTCCGGGGAGGACGAAGGAAAAACTGTTTTTT

V: TRBV2
D: TRBD1
J: TRBJ2-2
size: -
CDR3: CASRQGPNTGELFF
DNA: TGTGCCAGCAGACAGGGGCCGAACACCGGGGAGCTGTTTTTT

V: TRBV6-4
D: -
J: TRBJ2-1
size: -
CDR3: CASSDKAGQDNEQFF
DNA: TGTGCCAGCAGTGACAAAGCGGGACAAGACAATGAGCAGTTCTTC

V: TRBV5-1
D: -
J: TRBJ1-3
size: -
CDR3: CASSGTGLSGNTIYF
DNA: TGCGCCAGCAGCGGTACAGGCCTCTCTGGAAACACCATATATTTT

V: TRBV28
D: TRBD1
J: TRBJ2-1
size: -
CDR3: CASSFSGTGVYNEQFF
DNA: TGTGCCAGCAGTTTCTCCGGGACAGGGGTATACAATGAGCAGTTCTTC

V: TRBV2
D: TRBD2
J: TRBJ2-2
size: -
CDR3: CASRGGTLTGELFF
DNA: TGTGCCAGCAGGGGGGGGACCTTAACCGGGGAGCTGTTTTTT

V: TRBV5-4
D: TRBD2
J: TRBJ2-2
size: -
CDR3: CASSLPLAGATGELFF
DNA: TGTGCCAGCAGCTTGCCACTAGCGGGAGCCACCGGGGAGCTGTTTTTT

V: TRBV19
D: -
J: TRBJ2-1
size: -
CDR3: CASSNRGGYNEQFF
DNA: TGTGCCAGTAGTAATAGGGGCGGATACAATGAGCAGTTCTTC

V: TRBV19
D: -
J: TRBJ2-1
size: -
CDR3: CASSIDLWTRREQFF
DNA: TGTGCCAGTAGTATTGACCTTTGGACTCGGCGCGAGCAGTTCTTC

V: TRBV6-1
D: TRBD1
J: TRBJ2-5
size: few
CDR3: CASGNRGTETQYF
DNA: TGTGCCAGCGGAAACAGGGGTACAGAGACCCAGTACTTC